These T cell receptor beta chains were read from a single sample in a study of beta chain features in type 1 diabetes. TCRdb's copy holds only in-frame clones and misses some; the assay was immunoSEQ multiplex PCR. This table holds 450,000 or so clones, around 10% found once. Sequencing was done on a sample of naive CD4+ T cells from blood. Receptors originate from a woman aged 18 to 35 in good health. Each CDR3 is given with its conserved first and last residue. D genes are given only for firm matches. The size entry is marked missing in some rows and otherwise reads once, few, many or a size class.

v_gene	abundance	d_gene	j_gene	CDR3aa	CDR3nt
TRBV5-4	-	TRBD1	TRBJ1-6	CASQLNRDRVNSPLHF	TGTGCCAGCCAGCTTAATCGGGACAGGGTTAATTCACCCCTCCACTTT
TRBV5-1	-	-	TRBJ2-1	CASSRSGSPNLNNEQFF	TGCGCCAGCAGTCGTTCAGGGAGCCCGAACCTAAACAATGAGCAGTTCTTC
TRBV4-1	few	TRBD2	TRBJ2-3	CASSQGLAGVGRTDTQYF	TGCGCCAGCAGCCAAGGACTAGCGGGAGTAGGTAGGACAGATACGCAGTATTTT
TRBV29-1	-	-	TRBJ2-2	CSVAPGHSNTGELFF	TGCAGCGTCGCACCGGGACACTCGAACACCGGGGAGCTGTTTTTT
TRBV25-1	-	-	TRBJ2-1	CASSEFQRSNNEQFF	TGTGCCAGCAGTGAATTTCAGCGGTCAAACAATGAGCAGTTCTTC
TRBV9	-	-	TRBJ2-1	CASSVVTEVYNEQFF	TGTGCCAGCAGCGTAGTCACGGAAGTTTACAATGAGCAGTTCTTC
TRBV2	-	-	TRBJ1-1	CASSEQGVTEAFF	TGTGCCAGCAGTGAACAGGGAGTAACGGAAGCTTTCTTT
TRBV5-1	few	-	TRBJ2-1	CASSPTQGGLDEQFF	TGCGCCAGCAGCCCCACCCAAGGGGGACTCGATGAGCAGTTCTTC
TRBV4-3	few	-	TRBJ2-6	CASSQDQYRAGANVLTF	TGCGCCAGCAGCCAAGATCAGTACAGGGCTGGGGCCAACGTCCTGACTTTC
TRBV7-9	-	-	TRBJ2-7	CASSPTGSLYEQYF	TGTGCCAGCAGCCCCACCGGCTCACTCTACGAGCAGTACTTC
TRBV4-1	few	-	TRBJ1-4	CASSPQGREKLFF	TGCGCCAGCAGCCCTCAGGGGCGGGAAAAACTGTTTTTT
TRBV4-1	few	TRBD2	TRBJ2-3	CASSRTAASGDTDTQYF	TGCGCCAGCAGCCGTACAGCGGCTAGCGGGGACACAGATACGCAGTATTTT
TRBV15	-	TRBD2	TRBJ2-3	CATSRGETSGLTDTQYF	TGTGCCACCAGCAGGGGTGAGACTAGCGGACTTACAGATACGCAGTATTTT
TRBV30	-	TRBD1	TRBJ1-2	CAWSPWQGDYGYTF	TGTGCCTGGAGCCCTTGGCAGGGGGACTATGGCTACACCTTC
TRBV12-5	-	-	TRBJ2-1	CASGFRGESYNEQFF	TGTGCTAGTGGTTTTAGGGGTGAGTCCTACAATGAGCAGTTCTTC
TRBV7-2	few	-	TRBJ1-2	CASSPYVGTLYGYTF	TGTGCCAGCAGCCCATACGTCGGGACACTCTATGGCTACACCTTC